One T cell receptor (beta chain) is described in this entry. Its antigen is not known. This entry comes from a study of T-cell memory formation after mild COVID-19. Overall study results and limits: Clones contracting over day 15 to 85 were CD4/CD8 balanced, with later expanders leaning CD4+.

Each CDR3 protein gets one entry after TCRdb re-called the 5' RACE reads with MiXCR. The table has approximately 210,000 distinct CDR3 sequences, approximately 10% seen once; the top ten hold around 2.9%. The CDR3 is 13 amino acids. The V end lost 2 bases, the J end lost 7 bases, and 6 bases lay between the germline ends. CDR1 is MGHDK and CDR2 is SYGVNS in the germline V gene. The specimen was PBMCs or a T cell subset sorted from them (not recorded which). This sequence originates from a man between 18 and 29 years old who had mild COVID-19 (a few samples of this study predate the infection). Cell type and time point are not known. The rearrangement uses TRBV25-1 and TRBJ1-6; D not certain. The CDR3 is CASSEKINSPLHF. Here the CDR3 DNA reads TGTGCCAGCAGTGAAAAGATCAATTCACCCCTCCACTTT.